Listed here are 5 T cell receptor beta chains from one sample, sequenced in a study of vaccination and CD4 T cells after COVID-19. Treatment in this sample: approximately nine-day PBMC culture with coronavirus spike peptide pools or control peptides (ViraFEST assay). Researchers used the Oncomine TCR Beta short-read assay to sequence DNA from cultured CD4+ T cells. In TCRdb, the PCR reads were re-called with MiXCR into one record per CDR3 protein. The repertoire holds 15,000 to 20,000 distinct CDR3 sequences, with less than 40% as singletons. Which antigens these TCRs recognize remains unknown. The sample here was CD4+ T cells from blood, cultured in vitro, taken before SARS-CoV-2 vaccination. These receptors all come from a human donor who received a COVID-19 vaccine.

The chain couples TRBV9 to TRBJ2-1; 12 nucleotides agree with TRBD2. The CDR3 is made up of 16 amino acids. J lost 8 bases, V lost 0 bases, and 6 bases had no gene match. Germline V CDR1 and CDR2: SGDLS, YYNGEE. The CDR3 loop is CASSVVLAGGRDEQFF. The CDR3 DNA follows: TGTGCCAGCAGCGTAGTGCTAGCGGGGGGGAGGGATGAGCAGTTCTTC.

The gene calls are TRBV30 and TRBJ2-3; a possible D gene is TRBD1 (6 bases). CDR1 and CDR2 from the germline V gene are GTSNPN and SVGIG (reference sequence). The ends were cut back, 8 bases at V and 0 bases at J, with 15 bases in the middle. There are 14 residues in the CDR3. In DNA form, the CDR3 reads TGTGCCCAAAAGGTGGGGGCTAGCACAGATACGCAGTATTTT. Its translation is CAQKVGASTDTQYF.

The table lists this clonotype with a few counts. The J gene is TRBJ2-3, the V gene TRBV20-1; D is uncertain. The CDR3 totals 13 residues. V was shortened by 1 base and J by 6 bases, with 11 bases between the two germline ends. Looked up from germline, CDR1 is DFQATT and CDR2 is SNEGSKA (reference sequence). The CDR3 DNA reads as TGCAGTGCTAGAGGTTCGGGCCGCGATACGCAGTATTTT. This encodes CSARGSGRDTQYF.

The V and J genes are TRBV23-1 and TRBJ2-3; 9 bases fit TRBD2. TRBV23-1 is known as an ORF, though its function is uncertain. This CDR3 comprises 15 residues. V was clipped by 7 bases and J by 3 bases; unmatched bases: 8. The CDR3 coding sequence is TGCGCCAGCACAGTCGCGGGGGGGCAGACAGATACGCAGTATTTT. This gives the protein CASTVAGGQTDTQYF.

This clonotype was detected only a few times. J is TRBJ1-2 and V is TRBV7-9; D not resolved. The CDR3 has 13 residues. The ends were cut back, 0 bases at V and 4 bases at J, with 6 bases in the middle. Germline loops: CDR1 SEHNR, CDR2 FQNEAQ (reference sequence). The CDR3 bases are TGTGCCAGCAGCTTAGCAGGTGGCTATGGCTACACCTTC. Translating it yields CASSLAGGYGYTF.